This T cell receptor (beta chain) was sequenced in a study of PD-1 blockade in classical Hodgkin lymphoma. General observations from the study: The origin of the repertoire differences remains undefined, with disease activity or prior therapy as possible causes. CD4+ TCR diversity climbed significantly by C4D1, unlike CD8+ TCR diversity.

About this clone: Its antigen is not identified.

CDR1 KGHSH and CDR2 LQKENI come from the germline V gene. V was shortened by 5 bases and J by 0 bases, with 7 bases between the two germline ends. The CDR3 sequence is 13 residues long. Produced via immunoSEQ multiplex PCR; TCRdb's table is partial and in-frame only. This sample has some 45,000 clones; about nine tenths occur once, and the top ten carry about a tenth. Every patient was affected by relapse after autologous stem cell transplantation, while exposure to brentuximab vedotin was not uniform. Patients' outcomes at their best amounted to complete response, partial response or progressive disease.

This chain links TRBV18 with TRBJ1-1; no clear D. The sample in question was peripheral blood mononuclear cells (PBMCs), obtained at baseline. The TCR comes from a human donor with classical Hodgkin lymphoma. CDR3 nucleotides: TGTGCCAGCTCATCGACGGTGAACACTGAAGCTTTCTTT. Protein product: CASSSTVNTEAFF.